This passage covers 9 T cell receptor beta chains from one sample sequenced in a study of regulatory T cells in long-lasting Graves disease. Arm-PCR with iRepertoire HTBI primers amplified the CDR3 regions for these TCR beta libraries. TCRdb re-derived calls from the multiplex PCR reads in MiXCR, one entry per CDR3 protein. Here the sample spans 400,000 to 450,000 distinct CDR3 sequences, about a quarter being singletons. The time point denotes: persistent/refractory GD, antithyroid drugs over 5 years with positive TRAb. Extracted RNA from PBMCs served as the source of the TCR library. The material sequenced was peripheral blood mononuclear cells (PBMCs), taken when the disease was refractory, from a patient treated with antithyroid drugs. The receptors were sampled from a female donor with Graves disease.

For this clonotype: A read error may explain this, as a much larger clone is one base away. The gene calls are TRBV28 and TRBJ2-7; D gene uncertain. Looked up from germline, CDR1 is MDHEN and CDR2 is SYDVKM. The CDR3 has 14 residues. V lost 8 bases and J 2 bases, leaving 16 bases between the germline ends. CDR3 sequence reads: CASGPPRRAYEQYF. Here the CDR3 DNA reads TGTGCCAGCGGACCCCCCCGCCGGGCCTACGAGCAGTACTTC.

This sequence joins TRBV5-1 and TRBJ2-5, with D unresolved. The CDR3 length is 13 residues. Trimming removed 4 bases from V and 11 bases from J, with 18 bases in between. CDR1 and CDR2 (germline): SGHRS, YFSETQ. CDR3 DNA sequence: TGCGCCAGCAGCCGCCCTAAGCCCTACGGGCAGTACTTC. As protein: CASSRPKPYGQYF. Supplemented by reference TRBV5-1 and TRBJ2-5, the full variable domain reads KAGVTQTPRYLIKTRGQQVTLSCSPISGHRSVSWYQQTPGQGLQFLFEYFSETQRNKGNFPGRFSGRQFSNSRSEMNVSTLELGDSALYLCASSRPKPYGQYFGPGTRLLVL.

This clonotype has just a few counts. The J gene is TRBJ2-7, the V gene TRBV5-6; 7 bases are shared with TRBD1. This CDR3 spans 16 amino acids. Germline V lookup: CDR1 SGHDT, CDR2 YYEEEE. J was trimmed by 5 bases and V by 4 bases; bases with no gene match: 15. CDR3 sequence reads: CASSPIRQGSTNEQYF. CDR3 sequence (DNA): TGTGCCAGCAGCCCGATCCGACAGGGAAGTACGAACGAGCAGTACTTC.

This clonotype was seen repeatedly, ten times or more. The genes are TRBV10-3 and TRBJ1-1; TRBD1 might be the D (6 bases). V was shortened by 5 bases and J by 1 base, with 8 bases between the two germline ends. The CDR3 has 13 amino acids. Per germline, CDR1 ENHRY and CDR2 SYGVKD. CDR3 amino acids: CAISRQENTEAFF. CDR3 sequence (DNA): TGTGCCATCAGTAGACAGGAGAACACTGAAGCTTTCTTT.

The chain joins TRBV30 to TRBJ1-4, with no clear D. Between the trimmed V and J ends, which lost 3 bases and 1 base, there was a span of 9 bases. The CDR3 sequence is 14 residues long. Germline V gene data show CDR1 as GTSNPN and CDR2 as SVGIG (reference sequence). The CDR3 reads CAWSRTGTNEKLFF. The CDR3, as DNA: TGTGCCTGGAGCCGGACGGGAACTAATGAAAAACTGTTTTTT.

The chain couples TRBV7-2 to TRBJ1-1, with unresolved D. The CDR3 extends over 14 amino acids. V lost 5 bases and J lost 5, with 15 bases in between. Germline CDR1 and CDR2: SGHTA and FQGNSA. In nucleotides, the CDR3 is TGTGCCAGCAGCCCTCGCTTCGGTGGGACTGAAGCTTTCTTT. This translates into CASSPRFGGTEAFF.

This clonotype was counted only a few times. The V gene is TRBV27, the J gene TRBJ2-7; possibly TRBD2 for D (5 bases). V was shortened by 5 bases and J by 3 bases, with 11 bases between the two germline ends. CDR3 size: 13 residues. Germline CDR1 MNHEY, CDR2 SMNVEV (reference sequence). CDR3 amino acids: CASSSGSFYEQYF. The CDR3 DNA reads as TGTGCCAGCAGTAGCGGATCCTTCTACGAGCAGTACTTC.

Details on this clonotype: The junction and the germline gene differ at one end; a read error may be behind it. The rearrangement links TRBV25-1 to TRBJ2-7; weak D call: TRBD2 (6 bases). Germline lookup yields CDR1 MGHDK and CDR2 SYGVNS. The CDR3 loop spans 15 amino acids. The CDR3 DNA sequence: TGTGCCAGCAGGAGCGGGTCAACTTCCGCCTACGGGCAGTACTTC. The encoded protein is CASRSGSTSAYGQYF.

This chain's CDR3 is CSVEADTGELFF. In DNA, the CDR3 is TGCAGCGTTGAGGCGGACACCGGGGAGCTGTTTTTT. The chain links TRBV29-1 to TRBJ2-2; unclear D gene. V dropped 3 bases and J dropped 3 bases, with 5 bases sitting between them. This CDR3 is built from 12 residues. CDR1 and CDR2 (germline): SQVTM, ANQGSEA.